This TCR beta chain was observed in a study of blood T cell repertoires in COVID-19. Study as a whole: Samples taken during acute and convalescent COVID-19 were collected in the United States, Italy and Spain.

Here immunoSEQ multiplex PCR was the method, and the copy in TCRdb shows in-frame clones only, minus some. The repertoire holds roughly 380,000 clones, with about 85% as singletons. Germline loops: CDR1 MNHEY, CDR2 SMNVEV (reference sequence). This CDR3 region has 15 residues. The junction had 6 bases not matched to a gene; V was cut back by 1 base and J by 4 bases. The sequenced sample was peripheral blood. The chain links TRBV27 to TRBJ1-1; TRBD1 agrees at 7 bases. This clonotype originated in a woman aged 18-35 years with acute or convalescent COVID-19. In DNA form, the CDR3 reads TGTGCCAGCAGTTTATTAGAGGGGGCCGTCACTGAAGCTTTCTTT. Protein product: CASSLLEGAVTEAFF.